There are a few counts of the clone carrying this T cell receptor (beta chain). J was trimmed by 4 bases and V by 5 bases; bases with no gene match: 6. The CDR3 has 14 residues. Germline V lookup: CDR1 SEHNR, CDR2 FQNEAQ (reference sequence). Each CDR3 protein is one row after TCRdb ran MiXCR on the RT-PCR reads. The sample has approximately 170,000 distinct CDR3 sequences; about an eighth are singletons. The sample is drawn from a study of response to subunit inactivated influenza vaccine. These same data were also listed under a study on T cells expressing NK-cell markers. That publication notes: The TCR beta cDNA came from 5'RACE template switching with UMIs.

The rearrangement joins TRBV7-9 to TRBJ2-7, with 9 bases identical to TRBD2. The TCR originated in a man aged 50 to 60 who received an inactivated influenza vaccine. The input for sequencing was CD8+ T cells sorted from PBMCs, taken roughly 13 days after vaccination. The CDR3: CASSLSGSGYEQYF. In DNA, the CDR3 is TGTGCCAGCAGCCTTAGCGGGAGCGGGTACGAGCAGTACTTC. The whole variable domain, filled in from reference TRBV7-9 and TRBJ2-7, reads DTGVSQNPRHKITKRGQNVTFRCDPISEHNRLYWYRQTLGQGPEFLTYFQNEAQLEKSRLLSDRFSAERPKGSFSTLEIQRTEQGDSAMYLCASSLSGSGYEQYFGPGTRLTVT.